The present TCR beta chain was sequenced within a study of T cell responses to AZD1222 COVID-19 vaccine. Study-wide results and limits: A reported finding is that nearly half of spike-specific TCRs target unmutated variant regions. Repertoire sampling occurred only after the peak T cell response. Donors in the cohort were predominantly white British and more often female, and clonal diversity was possibly underestimated.

For this clone: The antigen is undetermined.

Assay: immunoSEQ multiplex PCR; the TCRdb copy retains only in-frame clones and omits some. Of 150,000 to 200,000 clones in the sample, 85% to 95% were seen once. CDR3 length: 13 residues. Germline V gene sequence: CDR1 ENHRY, CDR2 SYGVKD. Trimming removed 10 bases from V and 0 bases from J, with 12 bases in between. Sequenced here: peripheral blood, sampled 28 days after the second dose of the MenACWY control vaccine. The sequence was collected from an adult who received the MenACWY meningococcal vaccine as a control. The gene calls are TRBV10-3 and TRBJ1-1, with D possibly matching TRBD1 (5 bases). The CDR3 reads CATRGQMNTEAFF. Here the CDR3 DNA reads TGTGCCACCAGAGGACAAATGAACACTGAAGCTTTCTTT.